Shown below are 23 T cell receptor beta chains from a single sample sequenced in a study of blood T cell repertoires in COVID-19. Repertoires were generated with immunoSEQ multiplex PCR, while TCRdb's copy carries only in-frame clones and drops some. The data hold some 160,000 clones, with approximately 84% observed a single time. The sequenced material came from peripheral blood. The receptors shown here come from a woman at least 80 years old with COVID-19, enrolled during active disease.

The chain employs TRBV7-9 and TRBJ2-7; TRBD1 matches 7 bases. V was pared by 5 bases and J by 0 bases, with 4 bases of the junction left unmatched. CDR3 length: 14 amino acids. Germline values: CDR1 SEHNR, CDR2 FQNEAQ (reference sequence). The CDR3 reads CASSPRDSSYEQYF. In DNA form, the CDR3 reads TGTGCCAGCAGCCCCCGGGACAGCTCCTACGAGCAGTACTTC.

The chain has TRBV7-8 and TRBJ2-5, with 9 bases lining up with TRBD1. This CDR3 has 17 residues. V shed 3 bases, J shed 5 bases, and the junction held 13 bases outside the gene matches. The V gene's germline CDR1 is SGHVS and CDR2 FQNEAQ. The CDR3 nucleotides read TGTGCCAGCAGCTTCGAAGGGACAGGGAAGTTTTCTGAGACCCAGTACTTC. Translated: CASSFEGTGKFSETQYF.

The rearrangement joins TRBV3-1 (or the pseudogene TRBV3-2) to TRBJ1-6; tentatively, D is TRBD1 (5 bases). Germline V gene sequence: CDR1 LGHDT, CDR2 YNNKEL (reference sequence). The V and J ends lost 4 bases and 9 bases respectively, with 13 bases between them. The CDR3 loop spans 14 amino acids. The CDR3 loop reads CASSPAGRSSPLHF. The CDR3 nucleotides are TGTGCCAGCAGCCCGGCAGGGCGGAGTTCACCCCTCCACTTT.

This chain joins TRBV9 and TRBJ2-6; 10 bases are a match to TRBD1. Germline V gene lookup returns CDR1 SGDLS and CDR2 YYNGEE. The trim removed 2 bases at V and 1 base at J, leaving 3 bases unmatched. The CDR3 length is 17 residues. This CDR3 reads CASSVGDRGSGANVLTF. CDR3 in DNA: TGTGCCAGCAGCGTTGGGGACAGGGGATCTGGGGCCAACGTCCTGACTTTC.

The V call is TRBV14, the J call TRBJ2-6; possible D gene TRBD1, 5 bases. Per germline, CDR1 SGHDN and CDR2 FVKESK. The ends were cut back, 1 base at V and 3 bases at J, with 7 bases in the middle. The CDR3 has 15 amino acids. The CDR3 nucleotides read TGTGCCAGCAGCCAAGTAGGGGTTGGGGCCAACGTCCTGACTTTC. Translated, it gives CASSQVGVGANVLTF.

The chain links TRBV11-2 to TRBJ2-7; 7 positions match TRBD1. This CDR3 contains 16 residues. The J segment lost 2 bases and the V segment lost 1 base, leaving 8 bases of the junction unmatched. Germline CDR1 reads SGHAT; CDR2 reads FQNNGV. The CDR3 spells CASSLVRGRGTYEQYF. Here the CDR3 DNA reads TGTGCCAGCAGCTTAGTGAGGGGCAGGGGGACCTACGAGCAGTACTTC.

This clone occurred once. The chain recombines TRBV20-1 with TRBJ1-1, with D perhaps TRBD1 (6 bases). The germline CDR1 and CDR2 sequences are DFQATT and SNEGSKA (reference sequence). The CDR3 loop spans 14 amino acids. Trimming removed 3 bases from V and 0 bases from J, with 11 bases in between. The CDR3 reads CSASDRRMNTEAFF. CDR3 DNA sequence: TGCAGTGCTAGTGACAGGAGGATGAACACTGAAGCTTTCTTT.

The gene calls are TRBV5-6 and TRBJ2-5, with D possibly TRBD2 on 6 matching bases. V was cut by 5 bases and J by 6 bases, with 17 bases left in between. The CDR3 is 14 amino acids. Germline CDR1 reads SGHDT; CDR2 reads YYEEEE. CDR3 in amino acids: CASRPRGIGQTQYF. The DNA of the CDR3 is TGTGCCAGCAGACCTCGGGGGATCGGGCAGACCCAGTACTTC.

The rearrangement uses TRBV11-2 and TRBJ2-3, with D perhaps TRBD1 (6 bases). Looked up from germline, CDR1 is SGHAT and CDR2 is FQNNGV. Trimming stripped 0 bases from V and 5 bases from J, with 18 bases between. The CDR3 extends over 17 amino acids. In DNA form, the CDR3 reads TGTGCCAGCAGCTTAGACGAGACCGGGACCAGGGGAGATACGCAGTATTTT. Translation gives CASSLDETGTRGDTQYF.

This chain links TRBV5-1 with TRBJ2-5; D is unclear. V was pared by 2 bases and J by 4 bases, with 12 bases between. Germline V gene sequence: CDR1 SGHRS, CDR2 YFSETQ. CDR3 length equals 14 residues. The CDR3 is CASSFSSGRETQYF. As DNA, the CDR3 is TGCGCCAGCAGCTTCTCCAGTGGGCGAGAGACCCAGTACTTC. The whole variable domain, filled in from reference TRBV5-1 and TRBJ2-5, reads KAGVTQTPRYLIKTRGQQVTLSCSPISGHRSVSWYQQTPGQGLQFLFEYFSETQRNKGNFPGRFSGRQFSNSRSEMNVSTLELGDSALYLCASSFSSGRETQYFGPGTRLLVL.

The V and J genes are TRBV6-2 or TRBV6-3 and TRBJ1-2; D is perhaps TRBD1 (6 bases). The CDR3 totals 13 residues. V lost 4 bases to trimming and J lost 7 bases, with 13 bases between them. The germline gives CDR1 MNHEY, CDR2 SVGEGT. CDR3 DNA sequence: TGTGCCAGCAGTTCAGCTTACAGGGTTGGCTACACCTTC. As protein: CASSSAYRVGYTF.

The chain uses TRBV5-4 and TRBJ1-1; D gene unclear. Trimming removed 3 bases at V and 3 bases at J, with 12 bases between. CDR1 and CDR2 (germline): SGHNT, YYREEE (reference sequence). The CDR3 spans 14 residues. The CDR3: CASSYSGGYTEAFF. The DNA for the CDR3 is TGTGCCAGCAGCTACTCTGGCGGTTACACTGAAGCTTTCTTT.

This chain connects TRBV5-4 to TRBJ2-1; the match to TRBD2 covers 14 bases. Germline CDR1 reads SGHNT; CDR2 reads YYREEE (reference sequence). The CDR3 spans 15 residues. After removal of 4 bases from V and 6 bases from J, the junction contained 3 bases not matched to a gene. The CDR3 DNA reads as TGTGCCAGCAGCGCCGGGACTAGCGGGAGCAATGAGCAGTTCTTC. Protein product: CASSAGTSGSNEQFF.

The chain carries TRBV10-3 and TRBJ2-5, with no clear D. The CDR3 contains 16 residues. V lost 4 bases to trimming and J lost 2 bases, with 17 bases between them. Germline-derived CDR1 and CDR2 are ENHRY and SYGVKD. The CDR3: CAISASNSRSQETQYF. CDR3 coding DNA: TGTGCCATCAGTGCTTCGAACAGCCGCTCTCAAGAGACCCAGTACTTC.

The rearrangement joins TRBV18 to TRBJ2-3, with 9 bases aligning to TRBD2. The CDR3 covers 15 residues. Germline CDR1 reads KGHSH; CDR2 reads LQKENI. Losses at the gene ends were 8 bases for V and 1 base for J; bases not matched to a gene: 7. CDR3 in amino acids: CASRGGARGTDTQYF. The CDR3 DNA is TGTGCCAGCCGCGGGGGGGCGCGGGGCACAGATACGCAGTATTTT.

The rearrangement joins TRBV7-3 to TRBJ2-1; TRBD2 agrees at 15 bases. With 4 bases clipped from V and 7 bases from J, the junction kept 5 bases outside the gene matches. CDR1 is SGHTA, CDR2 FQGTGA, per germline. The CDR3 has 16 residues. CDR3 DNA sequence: TGTGCCAGCAGCTACTATGGACTAGCGGGGGGGAATGAGCAGTTCTTC. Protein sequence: CASSYYGLAGGNEQFF.

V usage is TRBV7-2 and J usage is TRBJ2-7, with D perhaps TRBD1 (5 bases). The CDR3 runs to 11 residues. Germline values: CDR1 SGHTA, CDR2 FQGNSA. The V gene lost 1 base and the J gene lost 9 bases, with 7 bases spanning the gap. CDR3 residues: CASSLGQGQYF. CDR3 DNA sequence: TGTGCCAGCAGCTTAGGTCAGGGGCAGTACTTC.

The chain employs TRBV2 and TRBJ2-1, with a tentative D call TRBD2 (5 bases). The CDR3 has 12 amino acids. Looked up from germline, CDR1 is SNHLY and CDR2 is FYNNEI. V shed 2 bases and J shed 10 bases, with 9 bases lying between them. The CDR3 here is CASSELDWEQFF. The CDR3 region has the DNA TGTGCCAGCAGTGAACTGGACTGGGAGCAGTTCTTC. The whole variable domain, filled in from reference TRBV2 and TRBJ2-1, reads EPEVTQTPSHQVTQMGQEVILRCVPISNHLYFYWYRQILGQKVEFLVSFYNNEISEKSEIFDDQFSVERPDGSNFTLKIRSTKLEDSAMYFCASSELDWEQFFGPGTRLTVL.

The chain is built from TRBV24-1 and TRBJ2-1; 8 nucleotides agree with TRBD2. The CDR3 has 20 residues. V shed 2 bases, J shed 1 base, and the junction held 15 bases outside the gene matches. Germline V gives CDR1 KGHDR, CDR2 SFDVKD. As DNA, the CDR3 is TGTGCCACCAGTGATTCACCTGGCAGGGAAAGCGGGAGATCCTACAATGAGCAGTTCTTC. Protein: CATSDSPGRESGRSYNEQFF.

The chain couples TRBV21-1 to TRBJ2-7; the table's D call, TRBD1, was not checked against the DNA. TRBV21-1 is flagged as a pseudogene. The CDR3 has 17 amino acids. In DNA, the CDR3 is TGTGCCAGCAGCAAAGAAGGACCGGGACAGGGGACCTACGAGCAGTACTTC. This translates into CASSKEGPGQGTYEQYF.

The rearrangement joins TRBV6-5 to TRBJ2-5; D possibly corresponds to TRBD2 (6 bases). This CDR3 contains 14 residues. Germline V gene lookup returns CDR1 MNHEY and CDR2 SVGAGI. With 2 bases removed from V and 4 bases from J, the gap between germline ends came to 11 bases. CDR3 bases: TGTGCCAGCAGTTACCGGGGGTTGCGAGAGACCCAGTACTTC. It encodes CASSYRGLRETQYF.

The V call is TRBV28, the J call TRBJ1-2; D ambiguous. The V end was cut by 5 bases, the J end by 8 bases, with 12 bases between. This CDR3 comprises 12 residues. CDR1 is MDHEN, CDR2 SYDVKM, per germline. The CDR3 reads CASSIDIRGYTF. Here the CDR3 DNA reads TGTGCCAGCAGTATCGACATTCGGGGCTACACCTTC.

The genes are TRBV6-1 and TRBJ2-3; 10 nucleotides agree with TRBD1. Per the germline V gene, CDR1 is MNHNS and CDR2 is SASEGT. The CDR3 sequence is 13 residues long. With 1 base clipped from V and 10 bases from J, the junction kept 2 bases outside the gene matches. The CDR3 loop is CASSEEGQGAQYF. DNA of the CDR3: TGTGCCAGCAGTGAAGAAGGACAGGGGGCGCAGTATTTT.